The T cell receptor (beta chain) described here comes from a study of blood T cells in healthy people across ages. A second roughly 7 to 11 cycle PCR used barcoded and J-beta primers. Via MiXCR, TCRdb re-called the 5' RACE reads, giving one row per CDR3 protein. Of 800,000 to 900,000 distinct CDR3 sequences in the sample, less than 80% were seen once. Notes on this clonotype: Given a much more abundant clone one base away, this may be a read error.

The CDR3 is 13 amino acids. Germline-derived CDR1 and CDR2 are SNHLY and FYNNEI. The rearrangement joins TRBV2 to TRBJ2-1; D is ambiguous. The sample taken for sequencing was blood. The receptor comes from a man aged 25 to 45 in good health. The CDR3 region is CAISERSYNEQFF. The CDR3 DNA is TGTGCCATCAGTGAACGCAGCTACAATGAGCAGTTCTTC.